The rows below give T cell receptor beta chains drawn from one sample of a study of blood T cell repertoires in COVID-19. Repertoires were generated with immunoSEQ multiplex PCR, while TCRdb's copy carries only in-frame clones and drops some. The sample lists 200,000 to 300,000 clones, approximately 88% occurring once. The sequencing input was PBMCs or T cells enriched from blood (not recorded which). The receptors here all came from a woman between 40 and 50 years old with acute COVID-19. CDR3s leave out the opening cysteine and the closing phenylalanine or tryptophan.

TRBJ2-1 TRBV25-1 ASSEFEEERQF
TRBJ1-2 TRBV7-2 ASSLTPGTNSYGYT
TRBJ1-2 TRBV5-1 ASSSRGLGYT
TRBJ2-1 TRBV4-1 ASSLGQGILLSEQF
TRBJ1-1 TRBV5-1 ASSLLTGPYTEAF
TRBJ2-1 TRBV18 ASSPRTGYDEQF
TRBJ1-1 TRBV4-1 ASSQVERGEAF
TRBJ1-6 TRBV9 ASSAASGTHNSPLH
TRBJ2-3 TRBV5-4 ASSLYSGSTDTQY
TRBJ2-1 TRBV9 ASSVDPSGGLYNEQF
TRBJ1-4 TRBV18 ASSQNTGNEKLF
TRBJ1-2 TRBV5-1 ASSADRVGYT
TRBJ2-1 TRBV7-6 ASSLAGTGSSNEQF
TRBJ2-3 TRBV5-4 ASSTGTSTDTQY
TRBJ1-5 TRBV18 ASSLRQEGQPQH
TRBJ2-7 TRBV10-3 AIRGGSQNHYEQY
TRBJ1-4 TRBV19 ASSIGVETWEKLF
TRBJ1-2 TRBV5-6 ASSLRTAGGYGYT
TRBJ1-4 TRBV30 AWSVGGRGEKLF
TRBJ2-3 TRBV11-2 ASSFQFTADTQY
TRBJ1-2 TRBV6-6 ATREAAGGYT
TRBJ1-5 TRBV7-8 ASSLAGQYSNQPQH
TRBJ1-1 TRBV6-5 ASRRSNTEAF